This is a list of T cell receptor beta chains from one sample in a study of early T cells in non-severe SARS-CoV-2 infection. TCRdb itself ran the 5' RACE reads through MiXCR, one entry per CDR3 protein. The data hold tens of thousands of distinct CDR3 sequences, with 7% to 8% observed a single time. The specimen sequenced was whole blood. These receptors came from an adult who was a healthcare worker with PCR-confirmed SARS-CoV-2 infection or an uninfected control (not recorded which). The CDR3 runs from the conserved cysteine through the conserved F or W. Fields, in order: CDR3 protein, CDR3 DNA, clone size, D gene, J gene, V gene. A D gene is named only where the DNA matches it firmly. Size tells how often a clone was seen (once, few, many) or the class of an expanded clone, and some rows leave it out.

cdr3_aa: CASSPAGVWGNTQYF
cdr3_nt: TGTGCCAGCAGCCCCGCCGGGGTCTGGGGGAATACGCAGTATTTT
clone_size: many
d_call: -
j_call: TRBJ2-3
v_call: TRBV7-9

cdr3_aa: CASSFRLGQGYTGELFF
cdr3_nt: TGTGCCAGCAGTTTCCGCTTAGGGCAGGGGTACACCGGGGAGCTGTTTTTT
clone_size: few
d_call: -
j_call: TRBJ2-2
v_call: TRBV27

cdr3_aa: CSASFRGANEQFF
cdr3_nt: TGCAGTGCTAGTTTCAGGGGCGCGAATGAGCAGTTCTTC
clone_size: many
d_call: -
j_call: TRBJ2-1
v_call: TRBV20-1

cdr3_aa: CATASRVGQPQHF
cdr3_nt: TGTGCCACGGCTAGTAGGGTGGGTCAGCCCCAGCATTTT
clone_size: -
d_call: -
j_call: TRBJ1-5
v_call: TRBV28

cdr3_aa: CASSSGGYSNQPQHF
cdr3_nt: TGTGCCAGCAGTTCCGGCGGGTATAGCAATCAGCCCCAGCATTTT
clone_size: many
d_call: -
j_call: TRBJ1-5
v_call: TRBV28

cdr3_aa: CASSSTGGLNQPQHF
cdr3_nt: TGTGCCAGCAGTTCTACAGGGGGTCTCAATCAGCCCCAGCATTTT
clone_size: few
d_call: TRBD1
j_call: TRBJ1-5
v_call: TRBV6-5

cdr3_aa: CSATPTGETQYF
cdr3_nt: TGCAGTGCCACGCCGACCGGGGAGACCCAGTACTTC
clone_size: few
d_call: -
j_call: TRBJ2-5
v_call: TRBV20-1

cdr3_aa: CATGRTDTQYF
cdr3_nt: TGTGCCACCGGGAGGACAGATACGCAGTATTTT
clone_size: -
d_call: TRBD2
j_call: TRBJ2-3
v_call: TRBV3-1

cdr3_aa: CASWAGGSSYEQYF
cdr3_nt: TGTGCCAGCTGGGCGGGAGGGAGCTCCTACGAGCAGTACTTC
clone_size: -
d_call: TRBD2
j_call: TRBJ2-7
v_call: TRBV6-5

cdr3_aa: CASRRQANTGELFF
cdr3_nt: TGTGCCAGCAGGAGACAGGCGAACACCGGGGAGCTGTTTTTT
clone_size: -
d_call: -
j_call: TRBJ2-2
v_call: TRBV9

cdr3_aa: CASSVGGGDTQYF
cdr3_nt: TGTGCCAGCAGCGTAGGCGGGGGAGATACGCAGTATTTT
clone_size: -
d_call: TRBD2
j_call: TRBJ2-3
v_call: TRBV9

cdr3_aa: CASSLLAGVRMGEQFF
cdr3_nt: TGTGCCAGCAGTTTACTAGCGGGAGTACGAATGGGTGAGCAGTTCTTC
clone_size: many
d_call: TRBD2
j_call: TRBJ2-1
v_call: TRBV6-6

cdr3_aa: CSARAVGRLWGSYNEQFF
cdr3_nt: TGCAGTGCTAGAGCTGTGGGACGGCTGTGGGGCTCCTACAATGAGCAGTTCTTC
clone_size: -
d_call: -
j_call: TRBJ2-1
v_call: TRBV20-1

cdr3_aa: CASSHRDRPYGYTF
cdr3_nt: TGTGCCAGCAGCCACCGGGACAGGCCCTATGGCTACACCTTC
clone_size: many
d_call: TRBD1
j_call: TRBJ1-2
v_call: TRBV7-9

cdr3_aa: CASSPGGEQFF
cdr3_nt: TGTGCCAGCAGTCCCGGGGGAGAGCAGTTCTTC
clone_size: few
d_call: -
j_call: TRBJ2-1
v_call: TRBV11-2

cdr3_aa: CSARDLGQGLRGQYF
cdr3_nt: TGCAGTGCTAGAGATCTGGGACAGGGCTTAAGGGGGCAGTACTTC
clone_size: many
d_call: TRBD1
j_call: TRBJ2-7
v_call: TRBV20-1

cdr3_aa: CASSHGQGYSSDTQYF
cdr3_nt: TGTGCCAGCAGCCACGGACAGGGTTATTCCTCAGATACGCAGTATTTT
clone_size: few
d_call: TRBD1
j_call: TRBJ2-3
v_call: TRBV9

cdr3_aa: CATSRDHRRGNNEQFF
cdr3_nt: TGTGCCACCAGCAGAGATCACAGGAGGGGGAACAATGAGCAGTTCTTC
clone_size: few
d_call: -
j_call: TRBJ2-1
v_call: TRBV15

cdr3_aa: CASSQASVTYEQYF
cdr3_nt: TGTGCCAGCTCCCAGGCTAGCGTTACCTACGAGCAGTACTTC
clone_size: few
d_call: -
j_call: TRBJ2-7
v_call: TRBV12-3/TRBV12-4

cdr3_aa: CSAGRGQIAKNIQYF
cdr3_nt: TGCAGTGCTGGGAGGGGACAGATAGCCAAAAACATTCAGTACTTC
clone_size: -
d_call: -
j_call: TRBJ2-4
v_call: TRBV20-1

cdr3_aa: CASSFPVDRLTGELFF
cdr3_nt: TGCGCCAGCAGCTTCCCAGTGGACCGATTGACCGGGGAGCTGTTTTTT
clone_size: -
d_call: -
j_call: TRBJ2-2
v_call: TRBV5-1

cdr3_aa: CASSPGTDSYEQYF
cdr3_nt: TGTGCCAGCTCACCCGGGACAGACTCCTACGAGCAGTACTTC
clone_size: -
d_call: TRBD1
j_call: TRBJ2-7
v_call: TRBV18

cdr3_aa: CASSIDRIVQYF
cdr3_nt: TGTGCCAGCAGTATAGACCGAATTGTGCAGTACTTC
clone_size: few
d_call: -
j_call: TRBJ2-7
v_call: TRBV28

cdr3_aa: CASSPPSGSVDEQYF
cdr3_nt: TGTGCCAGCTCACCACCGAGCGGGAGCGTAGACGAGCAGTACTTC
clone_size: many
d_call: TRBD2
j_call: TRBJ2-7
v_call: TRBV18

cdr3_aa: CASSAGAPGREQYF
cdr3_nt: TGTGCCAGCAGTGCCGGGGCTCCGGGGCGCGAGCAGTACTTC
clone_size: many
d_call: -
j_call: TRBJ2-7
v_call: TRBV2

cdr3_aa: CSARGSVYSGNTIYF
cdr3_nt: TGCAGTGCTCGGGGCTCGGTCTACTCTGGAAACACCATATATTTT
clone_size: few
d_call: -
j_call: TRBJ1-3
v_call: TRBV20-1

cdr3_aa: CASSPVTASYEQYF
cdr3_nt: TGTGCCAGCAGCCCAGTGACGGCCTCCTACGAGCAGTACTTC
clone_size: few
d_call: -
j_call: TRBJ2-7
v_call: TRBV9

cdr3_aa: CASSQGQVHYEQYF
cdr3_nt: TGTGCCAGCAGCCAGGGGCAGGTACACTACGAGCAGTACTTC
clone_size: many
d_call: -
j_call: TRBJ2-7
v_call: TRBV5-6

cdr3_aa: CASSDQGTGNTIYF
cdr3_nt: TGTGCCAGCAGTGACCAGGGTACTGGAAACACCATATATTTT
clone_size: -
d_call: -
j_call: TRBJ1-3
v_call: TRBV2

cdr3_aa: CASSHFNWPLWQFF
cdr3_nt: TGTGCCAGCAGCCACTTTAACTGGCCCTTATGGCAGTTCTTC
clone_size: few
d_call: -
j_call: TRBJ2-1
v_call: TRBV14

cdr3_aa: CASSNSQGRGYSLGETQYF
cdr3_nt: TGTGCCAGCAGCAATTCGCAGGGACGCGGGTACAGCCTTGGAGAGACCCAGTACTTC
clone_size: few
d_call: -
j_call: TRBJ2-5
v_call: TRBV12-3/TRBV12-4

cdr3_aa: CASSSGLAVYNEQFF
cdr3_nt: TGTGCCAGCAGCTCGGGACTAGCGGTGTACAATGAGCAGTTCTTC
clone_size: many
d_call: TRBD2
j_call: TRBJ2-1
v_call: TRBV11-2

cdr3_aa: CASSLGVAEQYF
cdr3_nt: TGCGCCAGCAGCCTGGGGGTCGCCGAGCAGTACTTC
clone_size: -
d_call: -
j_call: TRBJ2-7
v_call: TRBV5-1

cdr3_aa: CASSVGRLNTEAFF
cdr3_nt: TGTGCCAGCAGCGTCGGACGGCTGAACACTGAAGCTTTCTTT
clone_size: -
d_call: -
j_call: TRBJ1-1
v_call: TRBV9

cdr3_aa: CASSSDRGRDYEQYF
cdr3_nt: TGTGCCAGCAGTTCAGACAGGGGGCGCGACTACGAGCAGTACTTC
clone_size: -
d_call: TRBD1
j_call: TRBJ2-7
v_call: TRBV28

cdr3_aa: CASSRGQRSSYNSPLHF
cdr3_nt: TGTGCCAGCAGTCGGGGACAGCGGAGCTCCTATAATTCACCCCTCCACTTT
clone_size: many
d_call: TRBD1
j_call: TRBJ1-6
v_call: TRBV25-1

cdr3_aa: CASSLQEAGYTF
cdr3_nt: TGTGCCAGCAGCTTACAGGAGGCTGGCTACACCTTC
clone_size: -
d_call: -
j_call: TRBJ1-2
v_call: TRBV5-5

cdr3_aa: CASSWDVSSYNEQFF
cdr3_nt: TGTGCCAGCAGCTGGGACGTAAGCTCCTACAATGAGCAGTTCTTC
clone_size: few
d_call: -
j_call: TRBJ2-1
v_call: TRBV7-2

cdr3_aa: CASSTTGRNQPQHF
cdr3_nt: TGTGCCAGCAGCACAACAGGGCGAAATCAGCCCCAGCATTTT
clone_size: -
d_call: -
j_call: TRBJ1-5
v_call: TRBV7-9

cdr3_aa: CSVSDRAQTQYF
cdr3_nt: TGCAGCGTTAGCGACAGGGCACAGACCCAGTACTTC
clone_size: -
d_call: TRBD1
j_call: TRBJ2-5
v_call: TRBV29-1

cdr3_aa: CSVEDGAGFQETQYF
cdr3_nt: TGCAGCGTTGAAGATGGAGCGGGGTTTCAAGAGACCCAGTACTTC
clone_size: few
d_call: TRBD2
j_call: TRBJ2-5
v_call: TRBV29-1

cdr3_aa: CASSLQGAVAGANVLTF
cdr3_nt: TGCGCCAGCAGCTTACAGGGGGCGGTGGCTGGGGCCAACGTCCTGACTTTC
clone_size: many
d_call: TRBD1
j_call: TRBJ2-6
v_call: TRBV5-1

cdr3_aa: CASSPFEGLSTDTQYF
cdr3_nt: TGTGCCAGCAGCCCCTTCGAGGGCCTTAGCACAGATACGCAGTATTTT
clone_size: many
d_call: -
j_call: TRBJ2-3
v_call: TRBV9

cdr3_aa: CASRAQGAKGDTQYF
cdr3_nt: TGTGCCAGCAGGGCACAGGGGGCAAAGGGAGATACGCAGTATTTT
clone_size: many
d_call: TRBD1
j_call: TRBJ2-3
v_call: TRBV2

cdr3_aa: CASSVGGGANVLTF
cdr3_nt: TGTGCCAGCAGCGTAGGCGGTGGGGCCAACGTCCTGACTTTC
clone_size: few
d_call: -
j_call: TRBJ2-6
v_call: TRBV9

cdr3_aa: CASSQLASTDTQYF
cdr3_nt: TGTGCCAGCAGCCAACTAGCGAGCACAGATACGCAGTATTTT
clone_size: few
d_call: -
j_call: TRBJ2-3
v_call: TRBV4-2

cdr3_aa: CASSFSGDTQYF
cdr3_nt: TGCGCCAGCAGCTTTAGCGGAGATACGCAGTATTTT
clone_size: -
d_call: -
j_call: TRBJ2-3
v_call: TRBV5-1

cdr3_aa: CSVRGLGYEQYF
cdr3_nt: TGCAGCGTTAGGGGCCTGGGTTACGAGCAGTACTTC
clone_size: -
d_call: -
j_call: TRBJ2-7
v_call: TRBV29-1

cdr3_aa: CASSTQKNNEQFF
cdr3_nt: TGTGCCAGCTCTACCCAGAAGAACAATGAGCAGTTCTTC
clone_size: -
d_call: -
j_call: TRBJ2-1
v_call: TRBV7-8

cdr3_aa: CASSRREGIAKNIQYF
cdr3_nt: TGTGCCAGCAGCCGCCGGGAGGGGATAGCCAAAAACATTCAGTACTTC
clone_size: many
d_call: TRBD2
j_call: TRBJ2-4
v_call: TRBV3-1

cdr3_aa: CASSSQPPRLAISTDTQYF
cdr3_nt: TGTGCCAGCAGCTCCCAACCCCCTCGACTAGCGATTAGCACAGATACGCAGTATTTT
clone_size: many
d_call: TRBD2
j_call: TRBJ2-3
v_call: TRBV7-2